Below, 20 T cell receptor beta chains from the same sample are listed, as sequenced in a study of blood T cell repertoires in COVID-19. The table came from immunoSEQ multiplex PCR; TCRdb's copy has only in-frame clones and leaves some out. The sample includes around 50,000 clones, about 84% seen only once; the top ten take about 15%. What was sequenced was peripheral blood. The receptor source for this set is a human donor in a cohort sampled during active COVID-19.

V is TRBV12-3 or TRBV12-4 and J is TRBJ1-1, with 9 bases fitting TRBD1. The CDR3 runs to 13 residues. V lost 6 bases, J lost 7 bases, and 6 bases stayed unmatched. The CDR3 DNA sequence: TGTGCCAGCAGCCTACAGGGGGCGGGTGAAGCTTTCTTT. It encodes CASSLQGAGEAFF.

J is TRBJ1-1 and V is TRBV2, with unresolved D. The V end was cut by 7 bases, the J end by 3 bases, with 9 bases between. CDR3 length: 12 residues. Looked up from germline, CDR1 is SNHLY and CDR2 is FYNNEI. The CDR3 bases are TGTGCCAGCAAGGAGCGGTACACTGAAGCTTTCTTT. It codes for CASKERYTEAFF.

The J gene is TRBJ2-7, the V gene TRBV2; D is unresolved. Trimming took 7 bases from V and 1 from J, leaving 17 bases between them. The CDR3 consists of 15 residues. Germline V gene data show CDR1 as SNHLY and CDR2 as FYNNEI. This chain's CDR3 is CASTPLLRESYEQYF. DNA for the CDR3: TGTGCCAGCACCCCTCTTTTGAGAGAGTCCTACGAGCAGTACTTC.

The chain has TRBV5-1 and TRBJ1-4; perhaps TRBD1 as D (5 bases). The CDR3 consists of 14 residues. Germline V gene data show CDR1 as SGHRS and CDR2 as YFSETQ. The V gene lost 4 bases and the J gene lost 5 bases, with 12 bases spanning the gap. The CDR3 here is CASSLVGGNEKLFF. DNA for the CDR3: TGCGCCAGCAGCCTGGTTGGGGGGAATGAAAAACTGTTTTTT.

V gene TRBV11-2 combines with J gene TRBJ1-2; TRBD1 might be the D (5 bases). CDR3 length equals 15 residues. CDR1 SGHAT and CDR2 FQNNGV come from the germline V gene. The V gene lost 8 bases and the J gene lost 10 bases, with 26 bases spanning the gap. For the CDR3, the DNA is TGTGCCAGCTCCCCGGTGGGGGGACGTCGGAAGTCCTACACCTTC. This sequence encodes CASSPVGGRRKSYTF.

This chain uses TRBV19 with TRBJ1-4; 9 bases are a match to TRBD1. This CDR3 spans 14 amino acids. The V gene end was trimmed by 9 bases and the J gene end by 3 bases; junction bases not matched to a gene: 5. Germline V gene lookup returns CDR1 LNHDA and CDR2 SQIVND (reference sequence). CDR3 sequence (DNA): TGTGCCAGCCTGGACAGGGGCGCTAATGAAAAACTGTTTTTT. It is translated as CASLDRGANEKLFF.

This chain uses TRBV29-1 with TRBJ1-4, with D perhaps matching TRBD1 (5 bases). V was trimmed by 6 bases and J by 4 bases, leaving 9 bases between them. This CDR3 comprises 12 residues. CDR1 and CDR2 (germline): SQVTM, ANQGSEA. CDR3 nucleotides: TGCAGCGTGGCCAGGGATAATGAAAAACTGTTTTTT. This sequence encodes CSVARDNEKLFF.

This chain uses TRBV2 with TRBJ2-7; TRBD1 matches at 7 bases. The CDR3 has 12 amino acids. Trimming removed 6 bases from V and 5 bases from J; junction bases left unmatched: 4. Germline CDR1 is SNHLY and CDR2 is FYNNEI. The CDR3 protein is CASSTTGDEQYF. DNA for the CDR3: TGTGCCAGCAGCACCACAGGGGACGAGCAGTACTTC.

This chain uses TRBV6-1 with TRBJ2-7; D may be TRBD1 (6 bases). Trimming pared 4 bases from V and 0 bases from J, leaving 22 bases between. Germline-derived CDR1 and CDR2 are MNHNS and SASEGT. There are 18 residues in the CDR3. CDR3 sequence: CASSAGQITISSSYEQYF. DNA of the CDR3: TGTGCCAGCAGTGCCGGACAGATAACGATATCTTCCTCCTACGAGCAGTACTTC.

The chain carries TRBV11-2 and TRBJ1-1; D not certain. CDR1 and CDR2 from the germline V gene are SGHAT and FQNNGV. The CDR3 spans 12 residues. The V gene lost 2 bases and the J gene lost 6 bases, with 7 bases spanning the gap. Written as DNA, the CDR3 is TGTGCCAGCAGCTTACCGGGGTCTGAAGCTTTCTTT. It translates to CASSLPGSEAFF.

A note on this clone: The germline gene is not matched at one end of the junction; a read error may be the cause. The chain links TRBV30 to TRBJ1-2, with 7 nucleotides matching TRBD1. The CDR3 loop spans 12 amino acids. CDR1 GTSNPN and CDR2 SVGIG come from the germline V gene (reference sequence). Here the CDR3 reads CAGREGAFGYTF. In DNA, the CDR3 is TGTGCCGGGAGGGAGGGGGCTTTCGGCTACACCTTC.

The gene calls are TRBV5-1 and TRBJ1-6; D is unclear. In germline, CDR1 is SGHRS, CDR2 YFSETQ. CDR3 size: 14 residues. Deletions cut 1 base from V and 6 bases from J, with 8 bases between. The CDR3 loop is CASSLTDGNSPLHF. Written as DNA, the CDR3 is TGCGCCAGCAGCTTGACAGACGGTAATTCACCCCTCCACTTT.

The chain carries TRBV11-3 and TRBJ1-1; D is ambiguous. V lost 5 bases, J lost 3 bases, and 10 bases lay in between. CDR3 size: 13 residues. Germline values: CDR1 SGHNT, CDR2 YENEEA. The CDR3: CASSQLAYTEAFF. The CDR3 DNA reads as TGTGCCAGCAGCCAATTGGCTTACACTGAAGCTTTCTTT. The whole variable domain, remainder taken from reference TRBV11-3 and TRBJ1-1, is EAGVVQSPRYKIIEKKQPVAFWCNPISGHNTLYWYLQNLGQGPELLIRYENEEAVDDSQLPKDRFSAERLKGVDSTLKIQPAELGDSAVYLCASSQLAYTEAFFGQGTRLTVV.

V usage is TRBV5-1 and J usage is TRBJ2-5; 10 bases fit TRBD2. Per the germline V gene, CDR1 is SGHRS and CDR2 is YFSETQ. With V trimmed by 2 bases and J by 2 bases, 3 bases remained unmatched. CDR3 length: 15 residues. CDR3 sequence: CASSLLLAGQETQYF. The CDR3 coding sequence is TGCGCCAGCAGCTTACTACTAGCGGGACAAGAGACCCAGTACTTC.

This clone has only one observation. This chain uses TRBV11-2 with TRBJ2-5, with 10 bases identical to TRBD2. V shed 6 bases, J shed 5 bases, and the junction held 6 bases outside the gene matches. Looked up from germline, CDR1 is SGHAT and CDR2 is FQNNGV. The CDR3 length is 14 residues. The CDR3 sequence is CASRPTSGRETQYF. DNA of the CDR3: TGTGCCAGCAGGCCGACTAGCGGGCGGGAGACCCAGTACTTC.

The chain couples TRBV7-2 to TRBJ2-2; 9 nucleotides agree with TRBD1. CDR3 length: 14 amino acids. The germline gives CDR1 SGHTA, CDR2 FQGNSA. With V trimmed by 6 bases and J by 1 base, 0 bases remained unmatched. The CDR3: CASRDRGNTGELFF. For the CDR3, the DNA is TGTGCCAGCAGGGACAGGGGGAACACCGGGGAGCTGTTTTTT.

The gene calls are TRBV29-1 and TRBJ1-2; a weak D match, TRBD1 (6 bases). V gave up 4 bases and J gave up 8 bases, with 11 bases separating them. This CDR3 region has 11 residues. CDR1 and CDR2 (germline): SQVTM, ANQGSEA. DNA of the CDR3: TGCAGCGTTGTTGGGACACTCGGCTACACCTTC. Translation gives CSVVGTLGYTF.

The table lists this clone with a few counts. The chain recombines TRBV25-1 with TRBJ2-7; tentatively, D is TRBD1 (7 bases). V shed 4 bases and J shed 5 bases, with 18 bases lying between them. Germline values: CDR1 MGHDK, CDR2 SYGVNS. CDR3 length equals 15 residues. CDR3 bases: TGTGCCAGCAGTGGAATTGGAGGGGGCCTCCACGAGCAGTACTTC. Translated: CASSGIGGGLHEQYF.

The chain combines TRBV5-4 with TRBJ2-4, with a weak D call TRBD2 (6 bases). Germline values: CDR1 SGHNT, CDR2 YYREEE (reference sequence). The CDR3 is 14 residues long. V lost 0 bases and J lost 7, with 11 bases in between. The CDR3 DNA reads as TGTGCCAGCAGCTTGGCGGGAGTTTGGAACATTCAGTACTTC. Its translation: CASSLAGVWNIQYF.

On this clone: Other DNA sequences in the same sample also yield this CDR3. The chain uses TRBV7-2 and TRBJ2-7; a possible D gene is TRBD2 (6 bases). There are 16 residues in the CDR3. The germline gives CDR1 SGHTA, CDR2 FQGNSA. V lost 4 bases and J 2 bases, leaving 18 bases between the germline ends. The CDR3 DNA follows: TGTGCCAGCAGCTCATCGGGGGACGGGGGTGCCTACGAGCAGTACTTC. Translation gives CASSSSGDGGAYEQYF.